These T cell receptor beta chains were read from a single sample in a study of shared T cell receptors in the human thymus. Assay used: immunoSEQ multiplex PCR; TCRdb lists only in-frame clones, some missing. The sample lists over 350,000 clones, roughly 94% occurring once. The sample taken for sequencing was thymocytes. Receptor source: a human donor. Both conserved end residues are part of each CDR3. A D gene is named only where the DNA matches it firmly. Rows may omit the clone size; those that give it use once, few, many or a size class.

v_call: TRBV10-1
clone_size: once
d_call: TRBD1
j_call: TRBJ2-4
cdr3_aa: CASSAVTGDLAKNIQYF
cdr3_nt: TGCGCCAGCAGTGCTGTTACAGGGGACCTAGCCAAAAACATTCAGTACTTC

v_call: TRBV27
clone_size: -
d_call: -
j_call: TRBJ2-2
cdr3_aa: CASSSTWRGGELFF
cdr3_nt: TGTGCCAGCAGCTCTACGTGGCGGGGCGGGGAGCTGTTTTTT

v_call: TRBV11-1
clone_size: once
d_call: -
j_call: TRBJ1-2
cdr3_aa: CASSFSLWGLTGGYTF
cdr3_nt: TGTGCCAGCAGTTTTTCCCTGTGGGGCTTAACTGGTGGCTACACCTTC

v_call: TRBV27
clone_size: -
d_call: -
j_call: TRBJ2-7
cdr3_aa: CASSFGRTGQYF
cdr3_nt: TGTGCCAGCAGTTTTGGGAGGACAGGGCAGTACTTC

v_call: TRBV14
clone_size: -
d_call: -
j_call: TRBJ2-3
cdr3_aa: CASSQEAGFGTDTQYF
cdr3_nt: TGTGCCAGCAGCCAAGAGGCCGGGTTTGGGACAGATACGCAGTATTTT

v_call: TRBV5-6
clone_size: -
d_call: -
j_call: TRBJ2-3
cdr3_aa: CASTHSRAPGPATQYF
cdr3_nt: TGTGCCAGCACCCACTCACGGGCCCCGGGCCCAGCAACGCAGTATTTT

v_call: TRBV30
clone_size: -
d_call: -
j_call: TRBJ1-4
cdr3_aa: CAWNGTNREKLFF
cdr3_nt: TGTGCCTGGAACGGAACAAATAGGGAAAAACTGTTTTTT

v_call: TRBV27
clone_size: -
d_call: -
j_call: TRBJ2-7
cdr3_aa: CASSPTTWTYSYEQYF
cdr3_nt: TGTGCCAGCAGCCCAACCACATGGACATACTCCTACGAGCAGTACTTC

v_call: TRBV28
clone_size: -
d_call: -
j_call: TRBJ2-4
cdr3_aa: CASSSGAGDKWVLAKNIQYF
cdr3_nt: TGTGCCAGCAGTTCCGGCGCAGGGGACAAATGGGTTCTAGCCAAAAACATTCAGTACTTC

v_call: TRBV7-2
clone_size: -
d_call: TRBD2
j_call: TRBJ2-1
cdr3_aa: CASSSGRAYNEQFF
cdr3_nt: TGTGCCAGCAGCAGCGGGAGGGCCTACAATGAGCAGTTCTTC

v_call: TRBV28
clone_size: -
d_call: -
j_call: TRBJ2-2
cdr3_aa: CASRLLERKNTGELFF
cdr3_nt: TGTGCCAGCAGGCTTTTGGAGCGGAAGAACACCGGGGAGCTGTTTTTT

v_call: TRBV5-1
clone_size: -
d_call: TRBD2
j_call: TRBJ2-2
cdr3_aa: CASSSVPGLGRGSNTGELFF
cdr3_nt: TGCGCCAGCAGCTCCGTCCCGGGACTAGGGAGAGGGTCGAACACCGGGGAGCTGTTTTTT

v_call: TRBV27
clone_size: once
d_call: -
j_call: TRBJ1-2
cdr3_aa: CASSLRGSRYGYTF
cdr3_nt: TGTGCCAGCAGTTTGAGAGGGAGTCGCTATGGCTACACCTTC

v_call: TRBV27
clone_size: -
d_call: -
j_call: TRBJ1-1
cdr3_aa: CASSFGMGTEAFF
cdr3_nt: TGTGCCAGCAGTTTCGGCATGGGGACTGAAGCTTTCTTT

v_call: TRBV19
clone_size: once
d_call: -
j_call: TRBJ2-7
cdr3_aa: CASSRLAERPYEQYF
cdr3_nt: TGTGCCAGTAGTAGACTCGCAGAGAGACCCTACGAGCAGTACTTC

v_call: TRBV19
clone_size: -
d_call: -
j_call: TRBJ2-7
cdr3_aa: CASSPRRGGTYYEQYF
cdr3_nt: TGTGCCAGTAGTCCCCGTAGGGGCGGGACCTACTACGAGCAGTACTTC

v_call: TRBV7-2
clone_size: -
d_call: TRBD2
j_call: TRBJ2-5
cdr3_aa: CASSSGLAGTQETQYF
cdr3_nt: TGTGCCAGCAGCTCCGGACTAGCGGGGACCCAAGAGACCCAGTACTTC

v_call: TRBV5-4
clone_size: -
d_call: -
j_call: TRBJ2-5
cdr3_aa: CASSSHSEQETQYF
cdr3_nt: TGTGCCAGCAGCTCCCATAGCGAGCAAGAGACCCAGTACTTC

v_call: TRBV19
clone_size: -
d_call: -
j_call: TRBJ2-1
cdr3_aa: CASSLVAGARPYNEQFF
cdr3_nt: TGTGCCAGTAGCCTCGTGGCGGGGGCGCGTCCCTACAATGAGCAGTTCTTC

v_call: TRBV14
clone_size: once
d_call: TRBD2
j_call: TRBJ2-7
cdr3_aa: CASSQESSGGISYEQYF
cdr3_nt: TGTGCCAGCAGCCAAGAGTCTAGCGGGGGGATCTCCTACGAGCAGTACTTC

v_call: TRBV7-3
clone_size: -
d_call: -
j_call: TRBJ1-2
cdr3_aa: CASSPTQEVPGEGYTF
cdr3_nt: TGTGCCAGCAGCCCGACTCAGGAGGTCCCCGGGGAAGGCTACACCTTC

v_call: TRBV5-1
clone_size: -
d_call: -
j_call: TRBJ2-1
cdr3_aa: CASSSLESSYNEQFF
cdr3_nt: TGCGCCAGCAGCTCCCTAGAGAGCTCCTACAATGAGCAGTTCTTC

v_call: TRBV9
clone_size: few
d_call: -
j_call: TRBJ1-1
cdr3_aa: CASSVRGFGEAFF
cdr3_nt: TGTGCCAGCAGCGTTCGTGGGTTTGGTGAAGCTTTCTTT

v_call: TRBV4-3
clone_size: -
d_call: -
j_call: TRBJ2-3
cdr3_aa: CASSQQTNSTDTQYF
cdr3_nt: TGCGCCAGCAGCCAACAGACTAATAGCACAGATACGCAGTATTTT

v_call: TRBV28
clone_size: -
d_call: TRBD2
j_call: TRBJ2-7
cdr3_aa: CASRPTSGRAQYF
cdr3_nt: TGTGCCAGCAGGCCGACTAGCGGGAGGGCGCAGTACTTC

v_call: TRBV9
clone_size: -
d_call: TRBD2
j_call: TRBJ2-1
cdr3_aa: CASSEGTSGSFQHEQFF
cdr3_nt: TGTGCCAGCAGCGAGGGGACTAGCGGGAGTTTCCAACATGAGCAGTTCTTC

v_call: TRBV11-3
clone_size: -
d_call: TRBD2
j_call: TRBJ2-7
cdr3_aa: CASSPSGPSYEQYF
cdr3_nt: TGTGCCAGCAGCCCTAGCGGGCCCTCCTACGAGCAGTACTTC

v_call: TRBV6-6
clone_size: -
d_call: -
j_call: TRBJ1-1
cdr3_aa: CASSYSVYMNTEAFF
cdr3_nt: TGTGCCAGCAGTTACTCCGTATATATGAACACTGAAGCTTTCTTT

v_call: TRBV30
clone_size: -
d_call: -
j_call: TRBJ1-2
cdr3_aa: CAWSVSTAGYTF
cdr3_nt: TGTGCCTGGAGTGTAAGCACCGCGGGCTACACCTTC